One sample yielded the 12 T cell receptor beta chains listed below, sequenced in a study of molecular identifiers for immune sequencing clone quantification. One entry per CDR3 protein, called by TCRdb with MiXCR from the PCR reads. The sample lists a few hundred thousand distinct CDR3 sequences, roughly 25% occurring once. The sequenced sample consisted of naive CD8+ T cells from blood, with Jurkat cell RNA spiked in. As to subset: FACS-sorted CD8+CD4-CCR7+CD45RA+ naive T cells. The receptors come from a human donor in good health. Some libraries in this study had Jurkat cell RNA spiked in.

This clonotype was recorded many times. This chain connects TRBV7-6 to TRBJ2-7; D is undetermined. Germline CDR1 and CDR2: SGHVS and FNYEAQ. The germline V and J ends were trimmed by 1 base and 6 bases, with 7 bases remaining between them. This CDR3 comprises 12 residues. CDR3: CASSLGRSEQYF. The CDR3 DNA follows: TGTGCCAGCAGCTTAGGCAGGTCCGAGCAGTACTTC.

This clonotype has ten or more counts. J is TRBJ2-3 and V is TRBV20-1; D may be TRBD2 (5 bases). The germline gives CDR1 DFQATT, CDR2 SNEGSKA (reference sequence). The V and J ends lost 5 bases and 2 bases respectively, with 8 bases between them. There are 12 residues in the CDR3. The CDR3 loop is CSAGLNTDTQYF. The CDR3 DNA reads TGCAGTGCTGGACTTAACACAGATACGCAGTATTTT.

This rearrangement joins TRBV19 to TRBJ2-7; D is possibly TRBD1 (5 bases). In germline, CDR1 is LNHDA, CDR2 SQIVND (reference sequence). This CDR3 has 14 amino acids. Trimming took 4 bases from V and 0 from J, leaving 10 bases between them. DNA for the CDR3: TGTGCCAGTAGTAGGGCAGGGTTCTCCTACGAGCAGTACTTC. Translation: CASSRAGFSYEQYF.

At least ten counts were recorded for this clonotype. The chain couples TRBV11-3 to TRBJ2-7; the D is unclear. The germline CDR1 and CDR2 sequences are SGHNT and YENEEA. Trimming took 5 bases from V and 5 from J, leaving 13 bases between them. The CDR3 is 13 amino acids. The CDR3, as DNA: TGTGCCAGCAGCCCCCTATACGGCGACGAGCAGTACTTC. It encodes CASSPLYGDEQYF.

The chain employs TRBV18 and TRBJ2-5; D unclear. The germline CDR1 and CDR2 sequences are KGHSH and LQKENI. The CDR3 has 17 residues. Trimming stripped 0 bases from V and 3 bases from J, with 17 bases between. CDR3 DNA sequence: TGTGCCAGCTCACCACCGCCGGAGCGATTTTTTAAAGAGACCCAGTACTTC. Translation: CASSPPPERFFKETQYF.

This clonotype was found many times. The gene calls are TRBV6-2 or TRBV6-3 and TRBJ1-1, with D uncertain. Trimming removed 6 bases at V and 0 bases at J, with 14 bases between. Germline V gene lookup returns CDR1 MNHEY and CDR2 SVGEGT. This CDR3 has 15 residues. CDR3 sequence reads: CASSPMGILNTEAFF. In nucleotides, the CDR3 is TGTGCCAGCAGCCCCATGGGAATTTTGAACACTGAAGCTTTCTTT.

This rearrangement joins TRBV30 to TRBJ1-4; 11 bases agree with TRBD1. Germline-derived CDR1 and CDR2 are GTSNPN and SVGIG (reference sequence). With 7 bases clipped from V and 8 bases from J, the junction kept 12 bases outside the gene matches. CDR3 length equals 15 residues. This chain's CDR3 is CALGQGAELGEKLFF. In DNA, the CDR3 is TGTGCCTTAGGACAGGGGGCAGAGTTGGGAGAAAAACTGTTTTTT.

V gene TRBV4-3 combines with J gene TRBJ2-4; D tentatively reads TRBD1 or TRBD2 (6 bases each). Germline lookup yields CDR1 LGHNA and CDR2 YSLEER. The CDR3 has 19 residues. The V and J ends lost 6 bases and 0 bases respectively, with 24 bases between them. The CDR3: CASSKGVQGGPLAKNIQYF. The CDR3 DNA reads TGCGCCAGCAGTAAGGGGGTACAGGGAGGTCCTCTAGCCAAAAACATTCAGTACTTC.

Of note for this clonotype: A much larger clone differs from this one at a single base, so this may be a read error. As the CDR3 is not closed by the conserved phenylalanine or tryptophan, this likely results from a read error. The chain joins TRBV19 to TRBJ2-7; TRBD1 matches at 9 bases. V was clipped by 5 bases and J by 7 bases; unmatched bases: 9. The CDR3 runs 14 residues. Germline CDR1 reads LNHDA; CDR2 reads SQIVND (reference sequence). CDR3 residues: CASSPTGGFGEQYY. CDR3 DNA: TGTGCCAGTAGTCCGACAGGGGGATTCGGGGAGCAGTACTAC.

This clonotype occurred many times. The genes are TRBV20-1 and TRBJ2-7; D is undetermined. The CDR3 runs to 13 residues. Germline V gene sequence: CDR1 DFQATT, CDR2 SNEGSKA (reference sequence). Trimming took 6 bases from V and 2 from J, leaving 14 bases between them. CDR3 nucleotides: TGCAGTGCAAATGAAGGAACTACCTACGAGCAGTACTTC. Its translation: CSANEGTTYEQYF.

This clonotype was seen ten or more times. The rearrangement uses TRBV28 and TRBJ1-4; D might be TRBD1 (5 bases). The CDR3 spans 14 residues. V dropped 6 bases and J dropped 7 bases, with 15 bases sitting between them. CDR1 MDHEN and CDR2 SYDVKM come from the germline V gene. CDR3 in DNA: TGTGCCAGCAGGAAACAGGCCAGGAGTGAAAAACTGTTTTTT. It codes for CASRKQARSEKLFF.

V is TRBV10-3 and J is TRBJ1-1; perhaps TRBD1 as D (5 bases). The germline V gene has CDR1 ENHRY and CDR2 SYGVKD. The CDR3 has 14 residues. With 2 bases removed from V and 3 bases from J, the gap between germline ends came to 10 bases. The CDR3 nucleotides read TGTGCCATCAGTGAGACAGGAGGGCACACTGAAGCTTTCTTT. Translating it yields CAISETGGHTEAFF.